This T cell receptor (beta chain) originates from a study of post-analysis software for immune sequencing data (dated by TCRdb to the mid-2010s). Background on the whole study: Relapsing-remitting, secondary progressive and progressive-relapsing multiple sclerosis were recorded as disease courses, and subtype annotation was lacking for some patients. The multiple sclerosis patient repertoires were compared with some twelve previously published healthy control repertoires from donors aged about 6 to 26 years. A subset of samples was prepared in parallel using single-end sample barcoding, then pooled and co-amplified after Illumina adapter ligation.

The junction shows trimming of 5 bases on V and 5 bases on J, plus 16 bases between the germline ends. The CDR3 contains 14 residues, cysteine and phenylalanine counted. Only the CDR3 DNA stays, 42 bases, in frame from base 1. To demonstrate the VDJtools post-analysis software, TCR beta repertoires were profiled from the peripheral blood of more than ten young patients with multiple sclerosis. Multiple sclerosis patients were children and adolescents aged about 6 to 16 years. The library was made by PCR. Instrument on record: Illumina HiSeq 2500. To reduce PCR and sequencing biases, unique molecular identifiers were incorporated into the TCR beta cDNA libraries. Per 1 to 10 million input T cells, 500,000 or so cDNA molecules were obtained, such that each molecule approximated one T cell. The patient libraries were prepared and sequenced with the same protocol used for the earlier healthy control dataset. Within a given batch, samples were prepared together, multiplexed and sequenced on the same HiSeq lane. In the source study's methods: MIGEC handled the raw barcoded reads, throwing out single-read molecular identifier groups before consensus assembly and CDR3 extraction. VDJtools was used for post-analysis of the clonotype tables, and diversity was normalized by down-sampling every dataset to the size of the smallest sample. Repertoire overlap clustering matched CDR3 amino acid but not nucleotide sequences to correct batch-related cross-sample contamination. TCRdb reprocessing: public reads trimmed at Q25 with fastp, clones called with MiXCR, in-frame beta chains kept. Rows with one shared CDR3 protein collapse into an entry with the most common genes and DNA. These V and J calls originate from TCRdb's pipeline instead of the authors' own analysis. This sample gives 740,000 or so distinct CDR3 sequences in total; approximately 57% of them show up just once. Approximately 4.3% of the sample is taken by the ten largest.

A remark on this clonotype: Its antigen is still unknown. Nothing much larger sits one base from this clone, and base qualities are not available.

Broader findings and caveats from the paper: The control group was slightly older than the multiple sclerosis patient group. Strong co-clustering of samples prepared in the same batch was shown by direct clustering with F measure, prompting a batch-effect correction. Significantly higher frequencies in patients than in controls were found for roughly 5 TRBV segments, including TRBV5-6, TRBV5-1 and TRBV20-1. Significantly lower normalized Chao1 diversity was found in multiple sclerosis patients than in controls, suggesting substantial peripheral T-cell clonal expansion.

This TCR derives from a girl aged 10 to 17 with multiple sclerosis. Rearrangement joined TRBV12-3 or TRBV12-4 to TRBJ2-7; TRBD1 is perhaps the D gene, given 7 matching bases. The sequenced material came from blood. CDR3 protein: CASSPTGRSNEQYF. The bases are TGTGCCAGCAGTCCGACAGGGAGGTCCAACGAGCAGTACTTC.